This passage covers 21 T cell receptor beta chains from one sample sequenced in a study of blood T cell repertoires in COVID-19. Sequencing used immunoSEQ multiplex PCR; TCRdb keeps in-frame clones, though not all of them. The sample lists 150,000 to 200,000 clones; 75% to 80% were seen once. The sample taken for sequencing was peripheral blood. The receptors originated from a woman aged 70-85 years with acute or convalescent COVID-19.

The chain combines TRBV5-1 with TRBJ2-1; 10 bases line up with TRBD2. CDR3 length: 15 residues. CDR1 and CDR2 (germline): SGHRS, YFSETQ. The trim removed 4 bases at V and 9 bases at J, leaving 10 bases unmatched. In nucleotides, the CDR3 is TGCGCCAGCAGCGCCCTAGCGGGAGTTCGGGGTGAGCAGTTCTTC. It codes for CASSALAGVRGEQFF.

The rearrangement links TRBV4-2 to TRBJ2-1; 7 nucleotides align to TRBD1. The CDR3 runs 16 residues. Germline CDR1 reads LGHNA; CDR2 reads YNFKEQ. V gave up 1 base and J gave up 7 bases; unmatched junction bases: 10. This chain's CDR3 is CASSQGTQGTGNEQFF. Here the CDR3 DNA reads TGTGCCAGCAGCCAAGGCACACAGGGGACGGGGAATGAGCAGTTCTTC.

This chain joins TRBV13 and TRBJ2-5; TRBD2 matches at 16 bases. This CDR3 contains 17 residues. Germline V gene data show CDR1 as PRHDT and CDR2 as FYEKMQ (reference sequence). The V gene end was trimmed by 3 bases and the J gene end by 0 bases; junction bases not matched to a gene: 1. CDR3 in amino acids: CASSLGLAGGYQETQYF. The CDR3 DNA reads TGTGCCAGCAGCTTGGGACTAGCGGGAGGGTACCAAGAGACCCAGTACTTC.

The J gene is TRBJ1-2, the V gene TRBV7-2; D possibly corresponds to TRBD1 (5 bases). The germline CDR1 and CDR2 sequences are SGHTA and FQGNSA. This CDR3 region has 16 residues. Between the trimmed V and J ends, which lost 2 bases and 4 bases, there was a span of 17 bases. The CDR3 bases are TGTGCCAGCAGCTTATCGGGGGGATCGGTGTCCTATGGCTACACCTTC. This translates into CASSLSGGSVSYGYTF.

This clone was seen a few times. The chain is built from TRBV5-6 and TRBJ2-7; no definite D call. Germline-derived CDR1 and CDR2 are SGHDT and YYEEEE. With 4 bases removed from V and 3 bases from J, the gap between germline ends came to 14 bases. CDR3 size: 14 residues. Here the CDR3 DNA reads TGTGCCAGCAGCCCCCCCGCCAGATACTACGAGCAGTACTTC. Protein sequence: CASSPPARYYEQYF.

The genes are TRBV7-3 and TRBJ2-5, with 7 bases matching TRBD2. The CDR3 extends over 14 amino acids. Looked up from germline, CDR1 is SGHTA and CDR2 is FQGTGA. V lost 5 bases, J lost 5 bases, and 8 bases stayed unmatched. CDR3: CASSPAGARETQYF. The CDR3 bases are TGTGCCAGCAGCCCGGCGGGAGCGAGGGAGACCCAGTACTTC.

This clone was picked up one time. The genes are TRBV19 and TRBJ2-3, with D maybe TRBD2 (5 bases). The CDR3 runs 15 residues. Germline lookup yields CDR1 LNHDA and CDR2 SQIVND (reference sequence). V was clipped by 3 bases and J by 4 bases, with 14 bases between them. The CDR3 nucleotides read TGTGCCAGTAGTATCGGGAACACCGGGCCAGATACGCAGTATTTT. It encodes CASSIGNTGPDTQYF.

This sequence joins TRBV27 and TRBJ2-5; D uncertain. The V and J ends lost 5 bases and 5 bases respectively, with 12 bases between them. This CDR3 spans 13 amino acids. Germline CDR1 reads MNHEY; CDR2 reads SMNVEV (reference sequence). Here the CDR3 DNA reads TGTGCCAGCAGTGCACGCAGTTGGGAGACCCAGTACTTC. Translation: CASSARSWETQYF.

A word on this clone: Other DNA sequences within the sample encode an identical CDR3. This chain joins TRBV19 and TRBJ1-5; D is unresolved. The CDR3 is made up of 13 amino acids. V shed 5 bases and J shed 6 bases, with 11 bases lying between them. Germline loops: CDR1 LNHDA, CDR2 SQIVND (reference sequence). CDR3 in DNA: TGTGCCAGTAGTCGTACAGAGGGTCAGCCCCAGCATTTT. Translated, it gives CASSRTEGQPQHF.

The CDR3 region has the DNA TGTGCCAGTAGTATTAACAGGGAAGGCGATGAGCAGTTCTTC. Translation gives CASSINREGDEQFF. The V call is TRBV19, the J call TRBJ2-1, with D possibly matching TRBD1 (6 bases). Germline loops: CDR1 LNHDA, CDR2 SQIVND (reference sequence). Trimming removed 3 bases from V and 8 bases from J, with 14 bases in between. This CDR3 is 14 amino acids long.

The V and J genes are TRBV27 and TRBJ1-4; TRBD1 matches at 10 bases. The CDR3 spans 14 residues. The germline V gene has CDR1 MNHEY and CDR2 SMNVEV (reference sequence). J lost 4 bases, V lost 6 bases, and 2 bases had no gene match. The CDR3 DNA follows: TGTGCCAGCAGGAGGACAGGGGGTAATGAAAAACTGTTTTTT. Residues: CASRRTGGNEKLFF.

The chain joins TRBV12-5 to TRBJ2-7, with a possible D match to TRBD2 (5 bases). The germline CDR1 and CDR2 sequences are LGHNT and FRNRAP. V was shortened by 4 bases and J by 3 bases, with 13 bases between the two germline ends. This CDR3 has 14 amino acids. The chain's CDR3 is CASGSIGIYYEQYF. CDR3 coding DNA: TGTGCTAGTGGTTCGATCGGGATATACTACGAGCAGTACTTC.

This clone was detected only once. The CDR3 sequence is CATSEQGTTYGYTF. In DNA form, the CDR3 reads TGTGCCACCAGTGAGCAGGGGACGACCTATGGCTACACCTTC. The chain carries TRBV24-1 and TRBJ1-2, with a weak D call TRBD1 (6 bases). The CDR3 covers 14 residues. Trimming left V 4 bases short and J 4 bases short, with 12 bases between. Per the germline V gene, CDR1 is KGHDR and CDR2 is SFDVKD.

This clone was observed a single time. The chain employs TRBV6-4 and TRBJ2-7; possible D gene TRBD1, 6 bases. Germline values: CDR1 MRHNA, CDR2 SNTAGT. The CDR3 runs to 17 residues. V lost 2 bases and J 3 bases, leaving 20 bases between the germline ends. CDR3 DNA sequence: TGTGCCAGCAGTGACACCATAGTTGCAGGGGACAACTACGAGCAGTACTTC. Its protein is CASSDTIVAGDNYEQYF.

The chain uses TRBV5-6 and TRBJ2-7, with 10 bases identical to TRBD2. Germline trimming cut 5 bases from V and 0 bases from J; bases unmatched to any gene: 8. The V gene's germline CDR1 is SGHDT and CDR2 YYEEEE. The CDR3 consists of 16 residues. CDR3 coding DNA: TGTGCCAGCAGGCTTCTAGCGGGAGCTAGCTCCTACGAGCAGTACTTC. Translated: CASRLLAGASSYEQYF.

This clone has only a few counts. The chain uses TRBV5-1 and TRBJ1-1; D might be TRBD1 (6 bases). Trimming removed 0 bases at V and 3 bases at J, with 9 bases between. Germline V gives CDR1 SGHRS, CDR2 YFSETQ. CDR3 length: 14 amino acids. CDR3 sequence (DNA): TGCGCCAGCAGCTTGGCGACAGGAGACACTGAAGCTTTCTTT. The encoded protein is CASSLATGDTEAFF.

V gene TRBV7-3 combines with J gene TRBJ2-1; 7 bases line up with TRBD2. The CDR3 runs to 15 residues. Germline trimming cut 5 bases from V and 2 bases from J; bases unmatched to any gene: 6. Germline CDR1 and CDR2: SGHTA and FQGTGA. In DNA form, the CDR3 reads TGTGCCAGCAGCCAAGGGAGCGGGGCCTACAATGAGCAGTTCTTC. Translating gives CASSQGSGAYNEQFF.

Points on this clone: The sample has other DNA sequences that encode this CDR3 too. V usage is TRBV19 and J usage is TRBJ1-1; a possible D gene is TRBD1 (5 bases). This CDR3 has 13 residues. V was shortened by 6 bases and J by 0 bases, with 8 bases between the two germline ends. CDR1 LNHDA and CDR2 SQIVND come from the germline V gene (reference sequence). DNA of the CDR3: TGTGCCAGTAGCGCGACAGTGAACACTGAAGCTTTCTTT. It codes for CASSATVNTEAFF.

The V call is TRBV7-9, the J call TRBJ1-4; D is unresolved. CDR1 is SEHNR, CDR2 FQNEAQ, per germline (reference sequence). With 1 base removed from V and 5 bases from J, the gap between germline ends came to 8 bases. The CDR3 totals 14 residues. Written as DNA, the CDR3 is TGTGCCAGCAGCTTAGAGCAGGCAAATGAAAAACTGTTTTTT. Encoded protein: CASSLEQANEKLFF.

This rearrangement joins TRBV11-1 to TRBJ2-6; no clear D. Per germline, CDR1 SGHAT and CDR2 FQDESV (reference sequence). CDR3 length: 13 residues. V was shortened by 5 bases and J by 4 bases, with 6 bases between the two germline ends. This chain's CDR3 is CASSLSGANVLTF. CDR3 DNA: TGTGCCAGCAGCCTAAGCGGGGCCAACGTCCTGACTTTC.

In DNA form, the CDR3 reads TGTGCCAGCAGCTTGGGGCGACAGGGGTGGCAGCCCCAGCATTTT. It yields the protein CASSLGRQGWQPQHF. The J gene is TRBJ1-5, the V gene TRBV5-8, with 8 bases lining up with TRBD1. Germline V gene data show CDR1 as SGHTS and CDR2 as YDEGEE. After removal of 0 bases from V and 7 bases from J, the junction contained 6 bases not matched to a gene. This CDR3 comprises 15 residues.